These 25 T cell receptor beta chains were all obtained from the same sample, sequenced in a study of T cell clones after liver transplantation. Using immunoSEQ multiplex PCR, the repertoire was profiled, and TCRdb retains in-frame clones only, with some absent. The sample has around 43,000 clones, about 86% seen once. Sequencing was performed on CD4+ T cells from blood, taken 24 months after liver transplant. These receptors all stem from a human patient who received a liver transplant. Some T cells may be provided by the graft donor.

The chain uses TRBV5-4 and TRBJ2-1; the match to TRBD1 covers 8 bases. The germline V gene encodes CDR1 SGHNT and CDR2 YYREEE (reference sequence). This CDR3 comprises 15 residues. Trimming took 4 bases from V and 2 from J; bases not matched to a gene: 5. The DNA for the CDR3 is TGTGCCAGCAGCCCAGGGGGCGAAACCTACAATGAGCAGTTCTTC. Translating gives CASSPGGETYNEQFF.

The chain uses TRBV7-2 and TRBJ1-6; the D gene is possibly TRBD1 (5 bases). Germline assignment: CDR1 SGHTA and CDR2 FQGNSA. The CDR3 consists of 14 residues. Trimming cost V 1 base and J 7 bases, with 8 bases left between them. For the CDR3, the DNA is TGTGCCAGCAGCTTAGGAAGACAGAATTCACCCCTCCACTTT. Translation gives CASSLGRQNSPLHF.

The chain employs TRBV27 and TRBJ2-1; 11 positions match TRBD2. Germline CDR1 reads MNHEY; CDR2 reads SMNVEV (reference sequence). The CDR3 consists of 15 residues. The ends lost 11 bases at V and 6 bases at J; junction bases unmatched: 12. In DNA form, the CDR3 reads TGTGCCGCAACTAGCGGGAGAGGTAGGGGCAATGAGCAGTTCTTC. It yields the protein CAATSGRGRGNEQFF.

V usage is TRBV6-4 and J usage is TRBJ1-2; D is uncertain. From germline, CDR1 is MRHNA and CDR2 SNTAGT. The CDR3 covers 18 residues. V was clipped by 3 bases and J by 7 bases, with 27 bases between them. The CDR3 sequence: CASSETGSGGATMSGYTF. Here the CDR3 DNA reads TGTGCCAGCAGTGAAACCGGTTCTGGAGGTGCTACTATGTCTGGCTACACCTTC.

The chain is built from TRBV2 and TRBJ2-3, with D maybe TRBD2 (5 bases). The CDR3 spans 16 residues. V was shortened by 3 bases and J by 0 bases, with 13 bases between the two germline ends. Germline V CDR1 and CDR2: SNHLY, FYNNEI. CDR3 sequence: CASSDLAGSSTDTQYF. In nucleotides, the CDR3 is TGTGCCAGCAGTGATTTGGCGGGCTCTAGCACAGATACGCAGTATTTT.

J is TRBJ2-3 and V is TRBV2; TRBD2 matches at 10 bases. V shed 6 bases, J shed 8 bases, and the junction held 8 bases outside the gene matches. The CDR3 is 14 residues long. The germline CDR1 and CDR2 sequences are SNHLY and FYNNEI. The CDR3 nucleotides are TGTGCCAGCAGGGGTGGGACTAGCGTACCTACGCAGTATTTT. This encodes CASRGGTSVPTQYF. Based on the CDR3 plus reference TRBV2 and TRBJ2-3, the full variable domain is EPEVTQTPSHQVTQMGQEVILRCVPISNHLYFYWYRQILGQKVEFLVSFYNNEISEKSEIFDDQFSVERPDGSNFTLKIRSTKLEDSAMYFCASRGGTSVPTQYFGPGTRLTVL.

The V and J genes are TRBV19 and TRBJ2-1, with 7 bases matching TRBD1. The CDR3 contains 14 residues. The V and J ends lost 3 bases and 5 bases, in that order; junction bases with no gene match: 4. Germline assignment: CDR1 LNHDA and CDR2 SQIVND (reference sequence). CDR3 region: CASSIRDRNNEQFF. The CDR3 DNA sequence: TGTGCCAGTAGTATCAGGGACAGAAACAATGAGCAGTTCTTC.

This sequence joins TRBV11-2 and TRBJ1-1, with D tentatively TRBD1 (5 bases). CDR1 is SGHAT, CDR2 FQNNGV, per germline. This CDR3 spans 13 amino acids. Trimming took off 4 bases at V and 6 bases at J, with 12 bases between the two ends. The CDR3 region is CASSSQTASEAFF. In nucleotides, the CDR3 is TGTGCCAGCAGCTCGCAGACAGCTTCTGAAGCTTTCTTT.

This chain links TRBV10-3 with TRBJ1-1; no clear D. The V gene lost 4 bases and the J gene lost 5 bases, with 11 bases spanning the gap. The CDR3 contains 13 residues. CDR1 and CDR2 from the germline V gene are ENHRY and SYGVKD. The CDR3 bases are TGTGCCATCAGTGGGGAATGGGCAACTGAAGCTTTCTTT. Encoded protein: CAISGEWATEAFF.

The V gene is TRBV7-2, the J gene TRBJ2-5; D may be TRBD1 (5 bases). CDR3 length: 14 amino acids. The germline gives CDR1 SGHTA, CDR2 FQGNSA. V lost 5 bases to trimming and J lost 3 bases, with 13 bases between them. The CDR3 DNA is TGTGCCAGCAGCCCATCAGGGTTAAAAGAGACCCAGTACTTC. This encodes CASSPSGLKETQYF. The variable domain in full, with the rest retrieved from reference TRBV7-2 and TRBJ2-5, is GAGVSQSPSNKVTEKGKDVELRCDPISGHTALYWYRQSLGQGLEFLIYFQGNSAPDKSGLPSDRFSAERTGGSVSTLTIQRTQQEDSAVYLCASSPSGLKETQYFGPGTRLLVL.

The CDR3 DNA reads as TGTGCCAGCAGTGAAAGGCCAGTAGCCAAAAACATTCAGTACTTC. It yields the protein CASSERPVAKNIQYF. This chain joins TRBV2 and TRBJ2-4; D not resolved. The CDR3 is 15 amino acids. The V end lost 2 bases, the J end lost 0 bases, and 8 bases lay between the germline ends. Germline lookup yields CDR1 SNHLY and CDR2 FYNNEI.

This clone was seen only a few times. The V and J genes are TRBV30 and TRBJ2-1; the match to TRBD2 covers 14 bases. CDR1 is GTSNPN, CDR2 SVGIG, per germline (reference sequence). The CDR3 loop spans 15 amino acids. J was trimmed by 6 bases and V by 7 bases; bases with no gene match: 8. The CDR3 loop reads CASTGTSGSGNEQFF. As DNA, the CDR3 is TGTGCCTCTACCGGGACTAGCGGGAGTGGCAATGAGCAGTTCTTC. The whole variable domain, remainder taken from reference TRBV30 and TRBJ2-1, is SQTIHQWPATLVQPVGSPLSLECTVEGTSNPNLYWYRQAAGRGLQLLFYSVGIGQISSEVPQNLSASRPQDRQFILSSKKLLLSDSGFYLCASTGTSGSGNEQFFGPGTRLTVL.

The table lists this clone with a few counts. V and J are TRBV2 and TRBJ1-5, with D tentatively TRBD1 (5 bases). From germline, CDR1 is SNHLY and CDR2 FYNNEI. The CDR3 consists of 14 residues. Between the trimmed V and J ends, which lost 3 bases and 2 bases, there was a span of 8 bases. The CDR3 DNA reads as TGTGCCAGCAGTGAGGTGGGGGGCAATCAGCCCCAGCATTTT. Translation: CASSEVGGNQPQHF.

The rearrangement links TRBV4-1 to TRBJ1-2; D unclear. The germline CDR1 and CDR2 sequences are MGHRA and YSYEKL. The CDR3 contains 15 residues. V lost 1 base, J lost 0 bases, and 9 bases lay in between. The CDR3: CASSQVPLANYGYTF. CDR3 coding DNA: TGCGCCAGCAGCCAAGTCCCGCTAGCTAACTATGGCTACACCTTC.

CDR3 DNA: TGCGCCAGCAGCCCGGGACAGGTCAACACCGGGGAGCTGTTTTTT. Encoded protein: CASSPGQVNTGELFF. This chain joins TRBV5-1 and TRBJ2-2, with TRBD1 matching 8 bases. The germline V gene has CDR1 SGHRS and CDR2 YFSETQ. The length of the CDR3 is 15 residues. Unmatched junction bases numbered 4, after V lost 4 bases and J lost 2 bases.

This CDR3 reads CASSIAWGTGEQFF. DNA for the CDR3: TGTGCCAGTAGTATAGCTTGGGGAACAGGGGAGCAGTTCTTC. The J gene is TRBJ2-1, the V gene TRBV19, with D perhaps matching TRBD1 (6 bases). The germline CDR1 and CDR2 sequences are LNHDA and SQIVND (reference sequence). Trimming took 1 base from V and 10 from J, leaving 14 bases between them. The CDR3 length is 14 residues.

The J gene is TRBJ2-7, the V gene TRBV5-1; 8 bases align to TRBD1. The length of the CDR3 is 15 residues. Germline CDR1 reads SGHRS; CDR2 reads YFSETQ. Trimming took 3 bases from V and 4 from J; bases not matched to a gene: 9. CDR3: CASSSSGGSQYEQYF. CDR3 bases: TGCGCCAGCAGCTCATCAGGGGGCAGTCAGTACGAGCAGTACTTC.

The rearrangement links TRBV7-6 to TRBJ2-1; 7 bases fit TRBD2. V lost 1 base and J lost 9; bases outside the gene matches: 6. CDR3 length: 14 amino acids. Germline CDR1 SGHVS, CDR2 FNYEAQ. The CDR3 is CASSLGGGEAEQFF. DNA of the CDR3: TGTGCCAGCAGCTTAGGGGGAGGGGAAGCTGAGCAGTTCTTC.

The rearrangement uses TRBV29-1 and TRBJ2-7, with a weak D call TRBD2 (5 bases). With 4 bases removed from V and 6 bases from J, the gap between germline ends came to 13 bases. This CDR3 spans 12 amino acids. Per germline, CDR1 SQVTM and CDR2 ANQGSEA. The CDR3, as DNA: TGCAGCGTTGGAACGGGATTGGGCGAGCAGTACTTC. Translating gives CSVGTGLGEQYF.

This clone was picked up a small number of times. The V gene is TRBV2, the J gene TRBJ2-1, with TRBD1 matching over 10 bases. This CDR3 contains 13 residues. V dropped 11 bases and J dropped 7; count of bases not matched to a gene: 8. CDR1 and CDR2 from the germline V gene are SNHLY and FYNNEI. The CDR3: CASRGQGRNEQFF. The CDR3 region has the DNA TGTGCCTCCCGGGGACAGGGGAGGAATGAGCAGTTCTTC.

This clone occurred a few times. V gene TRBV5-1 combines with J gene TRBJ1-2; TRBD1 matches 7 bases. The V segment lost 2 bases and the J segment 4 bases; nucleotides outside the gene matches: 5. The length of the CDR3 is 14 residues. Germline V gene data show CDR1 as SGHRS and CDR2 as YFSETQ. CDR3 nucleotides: TGCGCCAGCAGCTTCGGACAGGAGGGCTATGGCTACACCTTC. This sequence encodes CASSFGQEGYGYTF.

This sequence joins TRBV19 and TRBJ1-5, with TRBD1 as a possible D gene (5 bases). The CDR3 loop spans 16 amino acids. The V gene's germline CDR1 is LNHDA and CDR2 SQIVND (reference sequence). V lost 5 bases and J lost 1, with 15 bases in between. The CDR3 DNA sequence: TGTGCCAGTAGTGCCCCATCAGGGCTCAGCAATCAGCCCCAGCATTTT. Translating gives CASSAPSGLSNQPQHF.

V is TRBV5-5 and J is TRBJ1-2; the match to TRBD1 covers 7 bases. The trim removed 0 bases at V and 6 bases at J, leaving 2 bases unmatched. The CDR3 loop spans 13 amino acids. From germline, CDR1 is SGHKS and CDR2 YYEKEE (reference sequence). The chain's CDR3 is CASSLGQGDGYTF. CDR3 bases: TGTGCCAGCAGCTTGGGACAGGGTGATGGCTACACCTTC.

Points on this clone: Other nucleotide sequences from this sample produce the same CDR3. The CDR3 bases are TGTGCCAGCAGTTCCCAGATCCCCGAGCAGTACTTC. It yields the protein CASSSQIPEQYF. V usage is TRBV6-6 and J usage is TRBJ2-7; no clear D. Germline-derived CDR1 and CDR2 are MNHNY and SVGAGI (reference sequence). The CDR3 has 12 amino acids. Trimming took off 4 bases at V and 6 bases at J, with 10 bases between the two ends.

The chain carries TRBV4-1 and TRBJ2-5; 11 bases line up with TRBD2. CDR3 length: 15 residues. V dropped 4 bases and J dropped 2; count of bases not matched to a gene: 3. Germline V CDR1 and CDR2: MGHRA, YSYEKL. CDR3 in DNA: TGCGCCAGCAGCCCGGGACTAGCGGAACAAGAGACCCAGTACTTC. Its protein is CASSPGLAEQETQYF.